One sample yielded the 27 T cell receptor beta chains listed below, sequenced in a study of siplizumab effects on memory and regulatory T cells. The data were produced by immunoSEQ multiplex PCR, yet TCRdb's version contains in-frame clones alone and is incomplete. The sample has over 65,000 clones, 95% seen once; the top ten hold 18%. Sample: CD8+ T cells sorted from blood. These receptors originate from a human donor in good health.

The J gene is TRBJ2-1, the V gene TRBV7-8; tentatively, D is TRBD2 (5 bases). V gave up 4 bases and J gave up 9 bases, with 7 bases separating them. Germline V CDR1 and CDR2: SGHVS, FQNEAQ. This CDR3 spans 11 amino acids. This CDR3 is CASSSSGEQFF. CDR3 nucleotide sequence: TGTGCCAGCAGCTCAAGCGGTGAGCAGTTCTTC.

The rearrangement uses TRBV4-1 and TRBJ1-2; D call uncertain. Trimming stripped 1 base from V and 2 bases from J, with 8 bases between. The CDR3 covers 14 residues. Germline CDR1 and CDR2: MGHRA and YSYEKL. DNA for the CDR3: TGCGCCAGCAGCCAAGGAACTGGAAACTATGGCTACACCTTC. It codes for CASSQGTGNYGYTF.

V is TRBV25-1 and J is TRBJ2-7; 7 bases map to TRBD2. The CDR3 runs 15 residues. CDR1 is MGHDK and CDR2 is SYGVNS in the germline V gene. Trimming removed 6 bases from V and 0 bases from J; junction bases left unmatched: 8. The CDR3 DNA reads as TGTGCCAGCAGACAAGGGAGCGGGATCTCCTACGAGCAGTACTTC. This encodes CASRQGSGISYEQYF.

Written as DNA, the CDR3 is TGTGCCAGCAGTTCCGGGACTAGCGGGAGACCCTTCAGGGAGACCCAGTACTTC. Translating it yields CASSSGTSGRPFRETQYF. This rearrangement joins TRBV27 to TRBJ2-5; TRBD2 agrees at 14 bases. Germline V CDR1 and CDR2: MNHEY, SMNVEV (reference sequence). The CDR3 is 18 residues long. V gave up 4 bases and J gave up 5 bases; unmatched junction bases: 12.

This clone appeared a single time. The chain uses TRBV10-1 and TRBJ2-4; D unclear. The V end lost 1 base, the J end lost 8 bases, and 9 bases lay between the germline ends. The CDR3 contains 13 residues. The V gene's germline CDR1 is WNHNN and CDR2 SYGVQD (reference sequence). CDR3 sequence reads: CASSELPADIQYF. The CDR3 bases are TGCGCCAGCAGTGAGTTACCGGCGGACATTCAGTACTTC.

This clone was recorded only once. The V and J genes are TRBV7-3 and TRBJ2-3; D gene unclear. Trimming took off 5 bases at V and 4 bases at J, with 7 bases between the two ends. Germline CDR1 reads SGHTA; CDR2 reads FQGTGA. This CDR3 spans 12 amino acids. The CDR3 protein is CASSDDSDTQYF. The CDR3 nucleotides read TGTGCCAGCAGCGACGACTCAGATACGCAGTATTTT.

The DNA of the CDR3 is TGTGCCAGCAGCGTAAATAAAGTCTCACAGGGGGTAAACGGCGCCTATGGCTACACCTTC. Its translation is CASSVNKVSQGVNGAYGYTF. The chain has TRBV9 and TRBJ1-2; 8 nucleotides align to TRBD1. The V segment lost 1 base and the J segment 4 bases; nucleotides outside the gene matches: 21. The CDR3 is 20 amino acids. CDR1 and CDR2 from the germline V gene are SGDLS and YYNGEE.

The chain employs TRBV29-1 and TRBJ2-1; 9 nucleotides match TRBD2. The ends lost 2 bases at V and 2 bases at J; junction bases unmatched: 4. The CDR3 has 15 amino acids. Germline V gene lookup returns CDR1 SQVTM and CDR2 ANQGSEA. In DNA form, the CDR3 reads TGCAGCGTTGAATCGGGACTAGCCACCTACAATGAGCAGTTCTTC. Its translation is CSVESGLATYNEQFF.

The V call is TRBV2, the J call TRBJ2-3; no firm D call. CDR1 and CDR2 from the germline V gene are SNHLY and FYNNEI. Trimming removed 6 bases at V and 5 bases at J, with 6 bases between. This CDR3 has 11 amino acids. CDR3 in amino acids: CASRAIDTQYF. The DNA for the CDR3 is TGTGCCAGCAGGGCCATAGATACGCAGTATTTT.

This chain connects TRBV7-3 to TRBJ2-1; D may be TRBD2 (6 bases). Per the germline V gene, CDR1 is SGHTA and CDR2 is FQGTGA. The CDR3 has 15 residues. With 3 bases removed from V and 0 bases from J, the gap between germline ends came to 9 bases. CDR3 bases: TGTGCCAGCAGCTTCGACGGGAGCTCCTACAATGAGCAGTTCTTC. Protein sequence: CASSFDGSSYNEQFF.

The chain combines TRBV4-1 with TRBJ2-7; a weak D match, TRBD2 (6 bases). The length of the CDR3 is 15 residues. V gave up 2 bases and J gave up 0 bases, with 11 bases separating them. Germline V lookup: CDR1 MGHRA, CDR2 YSYEKL. This CDR3 reads CASSQTSRSSYEQYF. As DNA, the CDR3 is TGCGCCAGCAGCCAAACTAGCCGAAGCTCCTACGAGCAGTACTTC.

The rearrangement uses TRBV7-2 and TRBJ2-1; TRBD1 or TRBD2 may be the D gene (5 bases each). Germline V gene data show CDR1 as SGHTA and CDR2 as FQGNSA. The CDR3 spans 17 residues. Trimming pared 5 bases from V and 3 bases from J, leaving 20 bases between. CDR3 nucleotides: TGTGCCAGCAGCCCCTCAGACGCTCCGGGGCTCTACAATGAGCAGTTCTTC. Translated, it gives CASSPSDAPGLYNEQFF.

The chain has TRBV9 and TRBJ2-7; 7 bases fit TRBD2. Unmatched junction bases numbered 6, after V lost 3 bases and J lost 6 bases. The V gene's germline CDR1 is SGDLS and CDR2 YYNGEE. The CDR3 covers 13 residues. The CDR3 nucleotides are TGTGCCAGCAGCGGATCGGGAGGAAGCGAGCAGTACTTC. Its translation: CASSGSGGSEQYF.

This clone is judged medium-sized. The chain employs TRBV7-3 and TRBJ2-2; no firm D call. CDR3 length: 12 amino acids. Trimming removed 1 base from V and 7 bases from J, with 4 bases in between. The germline V gene encodes CDR1 SGHTA and CDR2 FQGTGA. CDR3 sequence: CASSLKLGELFF. The CDR3 DNA reads as TGTGCCAGCAGCTTAAAACTCGGGGAGCTGTTTTTT.

The CDR3 sequence is CASSHLAEGSYEQYF. Written as DNA, the CDR3 is TGTGCCAGCAGCCACCTAGCGGAGGGTTCCTACGAGCAGTACTTC. The chain combines TRBV7-9 with TRBJ2-7; 7 bases line up with TRBD2. This CDR3 is 15 amino acids long. Trimming at V came to 5 bases and at J to 1 base, leaving 8 bases not matched to a gene. Germline V lookup: CDR1 SEHNR, CDR2 FQNEAQ (reference sequence).

This clone was seen just once. The chain is built from TRBV5-1 and TRBJ2-7, with no clear D. Between the trimmed V and J ends, which lost 0 bases and 5 bases, there was a span of 12 bases. Looked up from germline, CDR1 is SGHRS and CDR2 is YFSETQ. This CDR3 has 14 residues. The chain's CDR3 is CASSLVGGLDEQYF. CDR3 sequence (DNA): TGCGCCAGCAGCTTGGTAGGCGGATTGGACGAGCAGTACTTC. The entire variable domain, with the rest obtained from reference TRBV5-1 and TRBJ2-7, is as follows: KAGVTQTPRYLIKTRGQQVTLSCSPISGHRSVSWYQQTPGQGLQFLFEYFSETQRNKGNFPGRFSGRQFSNSRSEMNVSTLELGDSALYLCASSLVGGLDEQYFGPGTRLTVT.

This clone was seen just once. The chain recombines TRBV29-1 with TRBJ2-1; D not resolved. Trimming left V 0 bases short and J 10 bases short, with 13 bases between. The CDR3 is 13 residues long. Germline assignment: CDR1 SQVTM and CDR2 ANQGSEA. The CDR3 protein is CSVEEAMGMEQFF. CDR3 in DNA: TGCAGCGTTGAAGAGGCTATGGGGATGGAGCAGTTCTTC.

This clone is a singleton in its sample. This chain joins TRBV18 and TRBJ2-7; perhaps TRBD2 as D (5 bases). CDR1 is KGHSH, CDR2 LQKENI, per germline. V was trimmed by 3 bases and J by 6 bases, leaving 21 bases between them. The CDR3 consists of 16 residues. CDR3 sequence reads: CASSPPLAGDSFEQYF. The CDR3 nucleotides are TGTGCCAGCTCACCCCCGCTAGCCGGGGATAGCTTCGAGCAGTACTTC.

The rearrangement joins TRBV19 to TRBJ2-1; tentatively, D is TRBD1 (6 bases). The CDR3 totals 13 residues. Germline V CDR1 and CDR2: LNHDA, SQIVND (reference sequence). Deletions cut 1 base from V and 7 bases from J, with 8 bases between. This chain's CDR3 is CASSIGGGNEQFF. The CDR3 DNA sequence: TGTGCCAGTAGTATAGGAGGGGGTAATGAGCAGTTCTTC.

This clone has a single count. The chain couples TRBV6-4 to TRBJ2-3; 12 nucleotides match TRBD2. V gave up 5 bases and J gave up 3 bases; unmatched junction bases: 3. From germline, CDR1 is MRHNA and CDR2 SNTAGT. The CDR3 covers 15 residues. CDR3 coding DNA: TGTGCCAGCAGTCTGACTAGCGGGAGTACAGATACGCAGTATTTT. This codes for CASSLTSGSTDTQYF.

The CDR3 region is CASSPLQAVMELFF. The DNA of the CDR3 is TGTGCCAGCAGCCCCCTCCAGGCGGTGATGGAGCTGTTTTTT. The V call is TRBV7-8, the J call TRBJ2-2; D ambiguous. Trimming removed 5 bases at V and 10 bases at J, with 17 bases between. The CDR3 totals 14 residues. CDR1 SGHVS and CDR2 FQNEAQ come from the germline V gene. The variable domain in full, with the rest retrieved from reference TRBV7-8 and TRBJ2-2, is GAGVSQSPRYKVAKRGQDVALRCDPISGHVSLFWYQQALGQGPEFLTYFQNEAQLDKSGLPSDRFFAERPEGSVSTLKIQRTQQEDSAVYLCASSPLQAVMELFFGEGSRLTVL.

V is TRBV30 and J is TRBJ1-4; a weak D match, TRBD1 (5 bases). The V gene lost 4 bases and the J gene lost 8 bases, with 11 bases spanning the gap. The CDR3 consists of 12 residues. The V gene's germline CDR1 is GTSNPN and CDR2 SVGIG (reference sequence). CDR3 sequence reads: CAWKGNGEKLFF. The CDR3 region has the DNA TGTGCCTGGAAGGGGAATGGGGAAAAACTGTTTTTT.

The rearrangement joins TRBV5-4 to TRBJ2-2, with 7 bases aligning to TRBD2. The ends lost 2 bases at V and 1 base at J; junction bases unmatched: 5. CDR3 length equals 16 residues. Per germline, CDR1 SGHNT and CDR2 YYREEE (reference sequence). CDR3 in amino acids: CASSLKRERNTGELFF. Written as DNA, the CDR3 is TGTGCCAGCAGCTTAAAGCGGGAAAGGAACACCGGGGAGCTGTTTTTT.

V and J are TRBV13 and TRBJ1-3; TRBD1 matches at 8 bases. Trimming removed 3 bases from V and 3 bases from J; junction bases left unmatched: 1. CDR3 length: 14 amino acids. CDR1 is PRHDT, CDR2 FYEKMQ, per germline (reference sequence). The DNA of the CDR3 is TGTGCCAGCAGCTTCGGACAGGGTGGAAACACCATATATTTT. This codes for CASSFGQGGNTIYF.

This clone was seen only once. The rearrangement links TRBV19 to TRBJ2-5; 8 bases line up with TRBD2. The V and J ends lost 5 bases and 1 base, in that order; junction bases with no gene match: 9. The CDR3 is made up of 16 amino acids. Germline V gene sequence: CDR1 LNHDA, CDR2 SQIVND (reference sequence). CDR3 sequence reads: CASSVFTSGFQETQYF. The CDR3 nucleotides read TGTGCCAGTAGTGTGTTTACTAGCGGCTTCCAAGAGACCCAGTACTTC.

This clone was counted a single time. V is TRBV19 and J is TRBJ2-7, with TRBD2 identical over 7 bases. This CDR3 spans 15 amino acids. Per the germline V gene, CDR1 is LNHDA and CDR2 is SQIVND (reference sequence). The V and J ends lost 4 bases and 3 bases, in that order; junction bases with no gene match: 9. This chain's CDR3 is CASSKLATPLYEQYF. CDR3 in DNA: TGTGCCAGTAGTAAACTAGCGACCCCACTCTACGAGCAGTACTTC.

The chain carries TRBV6-1 and TRBJ2-1; 8 bases map to TRBD2. Germline V lookup: CDR1 MNHNS, CDR2 SASEGT. The CDR3 is 15 residues long. The J segment lost 4 bases and the V segment lost 3 bases, leaving 5 bases of the junction unmatched. CDR3 sequence (DNA): TGTGCCAGCAGTGACTTCTTAGCGGGATACAATGAGCAGTTCTTC. It yields the protein CASSDFLAGYNEQFF.